This TCR beta chain was identified during a study of molecular identifiers for immune sequencing clone quantification. Previously described methods with listed TCR primers produced the bulk TCR libraries. Using its own MiXCR run on the PCR reads, TCRdb lists one record per CDR3 protein. The table has under 650,000 distinct CDR3 sequences, 15% to 20% seen once. V was clipped by 6 bases and J by 2 bases; unmatched bases: 9. CDR3 size: 15 residues. The receptor's source is a human donor in good health. Some libraries in this study had Jurkat cell RNA spiked in. The material sequenced was naive CD8+ T cells from blood, with Jurkat cell RNA spiked in. Subset of the sample: FACS-sorted CD8+CD4-CCR7+CD45RA+ naive T cells. The gene calls are TRBV12-3 or TRBV12-4 and TRBJ1-1, with 7 bases aligning to TRBD1. The CDR3 protein is CASSSFDRVNTEAFF. The CDR3 DNA reads as TGTGCCAGCAGCTCCTTCGACAGGGTAAACACTGAAGCTTTCTTT.